The rows below give T cell receptor beta chains drawn from one sample of a study of T cells in Graves' hyperthyroidism and ophthalmopathy. TCRdb ran MiXCR on the multiplex PCR reads and lists one entry per CDR3 protein. Among approximately 640,000 distinct CDR3 sequences, 45% were seen once, and the ten largest hold approximately 7.2%. Sample: peripheral blood or thyroid tissue (not recorded which). Receptors were obtained from an adult man with Graves' disease, either hyperthyroidism or ophthalmopathy (not recorded which). The CDR3 runs from the conserved cysteine through the conserved F or W. The D gene is left open where the match is weak. Some rows mark clone size as missing; the rest say once, few, many or name a class of expanded clone.

d_call: .
v_call: TRBV5-6
clone_size: few
j_call: TRBJ1-1
cdr3_aa: CASSLVGRMNTEAFF
cdr3_nt: TGTGCCAGCAGCTTGGTCGGGAGGATGAACACTGAAGCTTTCTTT

d_call: .
v_call: TRBV15
clone_size: .
j_call: TRBJ2-7
cdr3_aa: CATSSSSRWDEQYF
cdr3_nt: TGTGCCACCAGCAGCTCCTCCCGGTGGGACGAGCAGTACTTC

d_call: .
v_call: TRBV10-3
clone_size: .
j_call: TRBJ2-5
cdr3_aa: CASSYGQSQETQYF
cdr3_nt: TGTGCCAGCAGTTACGGACAGAGTCAAGAGACCCAGTACTTC

d_call: TRBD1
v_call: TRBV5-1
clone_size: many
j_call: TRBJ1-6
cdr3_aa: CASSLGDSNSPLHF
cdr3_nt: TGCGCCAGCAGCTTGGGGGACAGTAATTCACCCCTCCACTTT

d_call: .
v_call: TRBV7-2
clone_size: few
j_call: TRBJ2-2
cdr3_aa: CASSYAATGELFF
cdr3_nt: TGTGCCAGCAGTTACGCGGCAACCGGGGAGCTGTTTTTT

d_call: .
v_call: TRBV5-8
clone_size: few
j_call: TRBJ1-2
cdr3_aa: CASSPRQGSYGYTF
cdr3_nt: TGTGCCAGCAGCCCGCGTCAGGGATCCTATGGCTACACCTTC

d_call: .
v_call: TRBV20-1
clone_size: .
j_call: TRBJ1-2
cdr3_aa: CSAWGPAYGYTF
cdr3_nt: TGCAGTGCATGGGGGCCCGCCTATGGCTACACCTTC

d_call: .
v_call: TRBV19
clone_size: .
j_call: TRBJ1-5
cdr3_aa: CASSIRTNQPQHF
cdr3_nt: TGTGCCAGTAGTATAAGGACCAATCAGCCCCAGCATTTT

d_call: .
v_call: TRBV7-9
clone_size: once
j_call: TRBJ2-2
cdr3_aa: CASSSLQGVNTGELFF
cdr3_nt: TGTGCCAGCAGCTCCCTACAGGGTGTTAACACCGGGGAGCTGTTTTTT

d_call: TRBD1
v_call: TRBV7-9
clone_size: few
j_call: TRBJ2-7
cdr3_aa: CASSRLQGARGEQYF
cdr3_nt: TGTGCCAGCAGCCGCCTCCAGGGGGCGCGGGGCGAGCAGTACTTC

d_call: TRBD1
v_call: TRBV7-3
clone_size: few
j_call: TRBJ1-3
cdr3_aa: CASSPRQGPGNTIYF
cdr3_nt: TGTGCCAGCAGCCCAAGACAGGGCCCTGGAAACACCATATATTTT

d_call: TRBD2
v_call: TRBV10-3
clone_size: many
j_call: TRBJ2-5
cdr3_aa: CAISDSSGTETQYF
cdr3_nt: TGTGCCATCAGTGATTCTAGCGGGACAGAGACCCAGTACTTC

d_call: .
v_call: TRBV15
clone_size: .
j_call: TRBJ2-7
cdr3_aa: CATSSATRQQYF
cdr3_nt: TGTGCCACCAGCAGTGCCACCAGGCAGCAGTACTTC

d_call: TRBD1
v_call: TRBV20-1
clone_size: .
j_call: TRBJ1-4
cdr3_aa: CSATGTGMSLTNEKLFF
cdr3_nt: TGCAGTGCAACCGGGACAGGGATGAGTCTAACTAATGAAAAACTGTTTTTT

d_call: TRBD1
v_call: TRBV29-1
clone_size: many
j_call: TRBJ1-5
cdr3_aa: CSVGTGEGQPQHF
cdr3_nt: TGCAGCGTTGGGACAGGGGAAGGACAGCCCCAGCATTTT

d_call: TRBD1
v_call: TRBV5-1
clone_size: many
j_call: TRBJ2-7
cdr3_aa: CASSSSTGVEQYF
cdr3_nt: TGCGCCAGCAGCTCCTCGACAGGGGTCGAGCAGTACTTC

d_call: TRBD1
v_call: TRBV10-3
clone_size: few
j_call: TRBJ1-6
cdr3_aa: CASSELGTGANSPLHF
cdr3_nt: TGTGCCAGCAGTGAGCTCGGGACAGGTGCTAATTCACCCCTCCACTTT